The clone carrying this T cell receptor (beta chain) was recorded at least ten times. Amplification of TCR beta CDR3 regions used RNA as the template. Initially, a first-round RT-PCR of the TCR CDR3 employed the HTBI primer set. Each CDR3 protein is one row after TCRdb ran MiXCR on the multiplex PCR reads. This sample has around 440,000 distinct CDR3 sequences, with about 15% found just once. The CDR3 is 15 residues long. CDR1 and CDR2 from the germline V gene are DFQATT and SNEGSKA (reference sequence). J gave up 3 bases and V 6 bases, and 9 bases lay outside the gene matches. This sample is drawn from a study of T cells in Graves' hyperthyroidism and ophthalmopathy.

The V gene is TRBV20-1, the J gene TRBJ1-5; 9 nucleotides line up with TRBD1. This TCR was recovered from a woman under 30 with Graves' hyperthyroidism. Sequencing was done on a sample of blood. CDR3 loop: CSASGTGPFNQPQHF. The CDR3 coding sequence is TGCAGTGCCTCCGGGACAGGGCCCTTCAATCAGCCCCAGCATTTT.